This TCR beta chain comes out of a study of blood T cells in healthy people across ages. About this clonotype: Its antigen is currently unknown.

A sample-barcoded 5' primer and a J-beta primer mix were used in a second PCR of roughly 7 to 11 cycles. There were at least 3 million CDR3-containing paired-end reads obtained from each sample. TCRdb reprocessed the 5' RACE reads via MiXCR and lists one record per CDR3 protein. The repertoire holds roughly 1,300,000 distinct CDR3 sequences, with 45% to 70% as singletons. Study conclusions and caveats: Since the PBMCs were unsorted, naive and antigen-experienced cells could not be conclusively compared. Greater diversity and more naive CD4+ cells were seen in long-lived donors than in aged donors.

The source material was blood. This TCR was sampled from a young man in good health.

CDR3 protein: CASRRTARAGDSPLHF. The CDR3 DNA reads TGTGCCAGCAGACGGACAGCCCGGGCCGGCGATTCACCCCTCCACTTT. J is TRBJ1-6 and V is TRBV11-2; TRBD1 might be the D (6 bases). Germline CDR1 and CDR2: SGHAT and FQNNGV. There are 16 residues in the CDR3. The ends were cut back, 6 bases at V and 8 bases at J, with 20 bases in the middle.